Here is one T cell receptor (beta chain) with its context. The antigen remains unidentified. This sample was included in a study of OX40 agonist ivuxolimab in advanced cancers. About the study: Under the entry rules, prior anti-PD-1, anti-PD-L1 or anti-CTLA-4 therapy was allowed, and approximately 40% had some. Study-level points and caveats: Expanded clones belonging to CD8+ T cells outnumbered, on average, those of CD4+.

From germline, CDR1 is SGHRS and CDR2 YFSETQ. This CDR3 spans 13 amino acids. With 1 base clipped from V and 6 bases from J, the junction kept 3 bases outside the gene matches. Sequencing was performed with immunoSEQ multiplex PCR; in TCRdb, only in-frame clones are kept and a portion is missing. The sample lists about 35,000 clones, about four fifths occurring once. The sample here was CD4+ or CD8+ T cells sorted from blood, taken in a trial of the OX40 agonist ivuxolimab. The TCR sequence derives from an adult with an advanced solid tumor such as melanoma, head and neck, liver or kidney cancer. The V call is TRBV5-1, the J call TRBJ1-2; 7 bases align to TRBD1. The CDR3 sequence: CASSLSRGHGYTF. The CDR3 bases are TGCGCCAGCAGCTTGAGTAGGGGGCATGGCTACACCTTC.